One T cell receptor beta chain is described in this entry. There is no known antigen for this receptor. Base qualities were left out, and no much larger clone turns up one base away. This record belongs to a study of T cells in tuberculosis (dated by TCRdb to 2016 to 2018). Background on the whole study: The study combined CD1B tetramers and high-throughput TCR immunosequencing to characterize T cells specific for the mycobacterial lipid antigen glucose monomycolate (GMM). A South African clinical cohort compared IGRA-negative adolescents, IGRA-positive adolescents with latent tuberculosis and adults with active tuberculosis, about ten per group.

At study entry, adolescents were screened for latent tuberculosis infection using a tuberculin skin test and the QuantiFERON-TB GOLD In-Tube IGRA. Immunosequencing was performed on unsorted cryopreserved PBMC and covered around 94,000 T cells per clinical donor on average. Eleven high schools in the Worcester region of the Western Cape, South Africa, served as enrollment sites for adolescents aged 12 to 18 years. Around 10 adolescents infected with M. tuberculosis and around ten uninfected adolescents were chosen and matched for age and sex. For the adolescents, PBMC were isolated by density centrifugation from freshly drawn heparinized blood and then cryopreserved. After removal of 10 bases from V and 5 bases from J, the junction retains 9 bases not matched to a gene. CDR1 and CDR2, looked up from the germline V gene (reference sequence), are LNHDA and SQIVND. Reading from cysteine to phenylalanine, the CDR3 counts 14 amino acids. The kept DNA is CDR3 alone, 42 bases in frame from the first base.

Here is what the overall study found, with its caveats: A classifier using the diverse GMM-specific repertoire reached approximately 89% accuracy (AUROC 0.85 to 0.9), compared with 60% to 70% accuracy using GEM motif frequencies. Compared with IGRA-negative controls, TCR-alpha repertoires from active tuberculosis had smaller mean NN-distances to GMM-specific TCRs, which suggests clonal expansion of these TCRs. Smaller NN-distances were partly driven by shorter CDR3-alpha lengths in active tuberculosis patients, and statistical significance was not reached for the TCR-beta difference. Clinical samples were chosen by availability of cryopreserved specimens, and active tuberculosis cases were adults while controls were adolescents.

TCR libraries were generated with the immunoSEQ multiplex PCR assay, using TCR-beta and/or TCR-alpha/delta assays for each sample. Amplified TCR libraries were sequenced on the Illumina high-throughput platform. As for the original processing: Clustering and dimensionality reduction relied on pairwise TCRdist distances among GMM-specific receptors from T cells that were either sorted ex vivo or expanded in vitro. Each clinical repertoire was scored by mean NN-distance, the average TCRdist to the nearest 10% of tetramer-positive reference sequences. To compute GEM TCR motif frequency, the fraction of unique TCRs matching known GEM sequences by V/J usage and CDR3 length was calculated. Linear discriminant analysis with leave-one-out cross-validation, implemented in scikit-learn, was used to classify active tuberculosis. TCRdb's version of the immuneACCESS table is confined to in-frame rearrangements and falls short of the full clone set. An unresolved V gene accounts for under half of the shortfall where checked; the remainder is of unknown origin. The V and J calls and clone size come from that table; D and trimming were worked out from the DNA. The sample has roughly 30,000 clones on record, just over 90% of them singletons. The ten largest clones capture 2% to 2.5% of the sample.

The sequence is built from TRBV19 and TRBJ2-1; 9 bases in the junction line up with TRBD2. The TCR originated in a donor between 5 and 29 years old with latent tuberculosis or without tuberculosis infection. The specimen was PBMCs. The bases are TGTGCCACCCGTCCCGCGGGAGGGAACAATGAGCAGTTCTTC. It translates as CATRPAGGNNEQFF.